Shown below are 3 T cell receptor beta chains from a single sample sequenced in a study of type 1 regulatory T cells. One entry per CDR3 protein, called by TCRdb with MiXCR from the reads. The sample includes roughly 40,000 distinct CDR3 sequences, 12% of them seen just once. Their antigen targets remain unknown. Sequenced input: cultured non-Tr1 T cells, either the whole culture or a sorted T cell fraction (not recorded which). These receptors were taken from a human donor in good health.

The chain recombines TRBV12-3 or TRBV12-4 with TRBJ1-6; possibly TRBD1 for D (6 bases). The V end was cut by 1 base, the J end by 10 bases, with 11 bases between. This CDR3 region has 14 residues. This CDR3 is CASSLERGGSPLHF. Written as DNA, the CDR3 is TGTGCCAGCAGTTTAGAAAGGGGGGGATCACCCCTCCACTTT.

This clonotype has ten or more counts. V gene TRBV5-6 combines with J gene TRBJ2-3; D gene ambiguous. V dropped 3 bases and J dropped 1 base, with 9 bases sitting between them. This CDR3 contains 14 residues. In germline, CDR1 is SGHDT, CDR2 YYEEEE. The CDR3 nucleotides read TGTGCCAGCAGCTACGGACGACGCACAGATACGCAGTATTTT. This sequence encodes CASSYGRRTDTQYF. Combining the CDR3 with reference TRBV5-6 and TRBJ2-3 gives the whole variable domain DAGVTQSPTHLIKTRGQQVTLRCSPKSGHDTVSWYQQALGQGPQFIFQYYEEEERQRGNFPDRFSGHQFPNYSSELNVNALLLGDSALYLCASSYGRRTDTQYFGPGTRLTVL.

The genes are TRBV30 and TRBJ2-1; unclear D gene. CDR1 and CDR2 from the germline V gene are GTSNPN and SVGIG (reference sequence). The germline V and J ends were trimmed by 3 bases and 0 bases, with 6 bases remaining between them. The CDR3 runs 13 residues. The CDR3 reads CAWSGSSYNEQFF. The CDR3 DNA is TGTGCCTGGAGCGGCAGCTCCTACAATGAGCAGTTCTTC.